The 7 T cell receptor beta chains reported below all come from one sample, sequenced in a study of T cell repertoires in cytomegalovirus infection. TCRdb recomputed calls from the reads with MiXCR, one row per CDR3 protein. Altogether a few hundred thousand distinct CDR3 sequences are present, around two fifths being singletons, with the ten largest covering around 50%. Antigens of these TCRs are unknown. The specimen comprised cultured PBMCs, sampled from culture after CMV antigen stimulation. These TCRs come from a human donor in good health (CMV status not recorded). Some clones in this sample may be carry-over from other donors' samples.

This chain joins TRBV4-3 and TRBJ1-4; no definite D call. CDR1 and CDR2 from the germline V gene are LGHNA and YSLEER. The CDR3 is made up of 16 amino acids. V lost 1 base and J lost 2, with 11 bases in between. CDR3 DNA: TGCGCCAGCAGCCAAGTCTACGAGAGGACTAATGAAAAACTGTTTTTT. Residues: CASSQVYERTNEKLFF.

This sequence joins TRBV19 and TRBJ2-1; 7 bases map to TRBD2. Germline-derived CDR1 and CDR2 are LNHDA and SQIVND (reference sequence). V lost 0 bases and J lost 14; bases outside the gene matches: 10. The CDR3 is 14 amino acids. The CDR3 loop reads CASSIDLVAGPEFF. The CDR3 bases are TGTGCCAGTAGTATAGATCTAGTAGCGGGTCCTGAGTTCTTC.

This chain joins TRBV7-6 and TRBJ2-7; TRBD1 matches at 9 bases. CDR1 is SGHVS and CDR2 is FNYEAQ in the germline V gene. This CDR3 has 14 residues. The junction had 5 bases not matched to a gene; V was cut back by 4 bases and J by 4 bases. CDR3 in amino acids: CASSSRQGGYEQYF. CDR3 DNA sequence: TGTGCCAGCAGCTCGAGACAGGGGGGTTACGAGCAGTACTTC.

The chain carries TRBV7-2 and TRBJ2-5, with 8 bases that match TRBD2. The V gene end was trimmed by 2 bases and the J gene end by 7 bases; junction bases not matched to a gene: 9. The CDR3 is 15 amino acids. Per the germline V gene, CDR1 is SGHTA and CDR2 is FQGNSA. The chain's CDR3 is CASSLRVAGMGTQYF. The DNA of the CDR3 is TGTGCCAGCAGCTTAAGGGTAGCGGGGATGGGGACCCAGTACTTC.

The chain employs TRBV18 and TRBJ1-4; the D is unclear. This CDR3 region has 15 residues. Looked up from germline, CDR1 is KGHSH and CDR2 is LQKENI. The V gene lost 3 bases and the J gene lost 4 bases, with 12 bases spanning the gap. The chain's CDR3 is CASSPRDIGNEKLFF. For the CDR3, the DNA is TGTGCCAGCTCACCCCGAGACATCGGTAATGAAAAACTGTTTTTT.

The chain combines TRBV5-4 with TRBJ1-2, with D possibly matching TRBD1 (6 bases). This CDR3 has 14 residues. The V gene lost 0 bases and the J gene lost 7 bases, with 13 bases spanning the gap. CDR1 is SGHNT and CDR2 is YYREEE in the germline V gene (reference sequence). CDR3 amino acids: CASSLENRAGGYTF. CDR3 bases: TGTGCCAGCAGCTTGGAAAACAGGGCAGGTGGCTACACCTTC.

The rearrangement joins TRBV27 to TRBJ2-1, with D unclear. The V and J ends lost 3 bases and 5 bases respectively, with 14 bases between them. The CDR3 runs 15 residues. From germline, CDR1 is MNHEY and CDR2 SMNVEV (reference sequence). This chain's CDR3 is CASSLGPPANNEQFF. DNA of the CDR3: TGTGCCAGCAGTTTGGGTCCCCCAGCCAACAATGAGCAGTTCTTC.